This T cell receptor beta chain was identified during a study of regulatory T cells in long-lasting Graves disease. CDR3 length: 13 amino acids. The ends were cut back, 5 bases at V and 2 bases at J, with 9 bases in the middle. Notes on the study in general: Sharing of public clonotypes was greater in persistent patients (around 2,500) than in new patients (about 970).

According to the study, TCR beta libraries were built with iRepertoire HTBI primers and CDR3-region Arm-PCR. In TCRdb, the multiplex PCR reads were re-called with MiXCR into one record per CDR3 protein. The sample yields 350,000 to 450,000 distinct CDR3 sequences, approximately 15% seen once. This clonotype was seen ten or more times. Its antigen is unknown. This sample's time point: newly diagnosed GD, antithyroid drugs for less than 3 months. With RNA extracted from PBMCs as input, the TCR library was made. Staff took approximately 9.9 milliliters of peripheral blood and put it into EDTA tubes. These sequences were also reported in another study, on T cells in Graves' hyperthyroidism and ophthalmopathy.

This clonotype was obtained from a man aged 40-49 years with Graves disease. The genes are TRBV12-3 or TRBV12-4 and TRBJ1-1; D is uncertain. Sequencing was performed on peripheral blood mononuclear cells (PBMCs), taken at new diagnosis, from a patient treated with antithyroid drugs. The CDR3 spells CASSGPPNTEAFF. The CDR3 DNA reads TGTGCCAGCAGTGGTCCGCCCAACACTGAAGCTTTCTTT.